This T cell receptor beta chain was captured in a study of response to subunit inactivated influenza vaccine. TCRdb passed the RT-PCR reads through MiXCR, listing each CDR3 protein once. The table has 430,000 or so distinct CDR3 sequences, approximately 11% seen once. Study-wide findings and caveats: With each seasonal influenza vaccination, the authors suggested, few new T cells are recruited.

This clonotype was found many times. Its antigen is as yet unknown. An end of the junction does not agree with germline; a read error may underlie this. The CDR3 extends over 13 amino acids. Looked up from germline, CDR1 is SGHRS and CDR2 is YFSETQ. The sample was PBMCs from blood, taken 40 to 50 days after vaccination. The chain couples TRBV5-1 to TRBJ1-1; a weak D match, TRBD1 (5 bases). This receptor was taken from a man in his fifties who received an inactivated influenza vaccine. CDR3 coding DNA: TGTGCCAGCAGCTTTCAGGGGAACACTGAAGCTTTCTTT. Protein product: CASSFQGNTEAFF. The complete variable domain, with remaining parts taken from reference TRBV5-1 and TRBJ1-1, reads KAGVTQTPRYLIKTRGQQVTLSCSPISGHRSVSWYQQTPGQGLQFLFEYFSETQRNKGNFPGRFSGRQFSNSRSEMNVSTLELGDSALYLCASSFQGNTEAFFGQGTRLTVV.